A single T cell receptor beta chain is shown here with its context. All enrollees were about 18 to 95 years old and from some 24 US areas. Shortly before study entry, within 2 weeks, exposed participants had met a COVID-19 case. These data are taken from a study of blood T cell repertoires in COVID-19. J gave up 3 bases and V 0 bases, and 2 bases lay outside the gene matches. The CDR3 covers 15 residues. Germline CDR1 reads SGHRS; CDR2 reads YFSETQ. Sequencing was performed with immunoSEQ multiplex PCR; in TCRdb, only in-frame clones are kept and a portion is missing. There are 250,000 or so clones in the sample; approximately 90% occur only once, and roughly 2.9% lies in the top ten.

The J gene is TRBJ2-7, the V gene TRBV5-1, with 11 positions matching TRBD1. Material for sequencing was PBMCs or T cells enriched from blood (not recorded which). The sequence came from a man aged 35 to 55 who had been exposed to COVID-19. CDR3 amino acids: CASSLGTGGFYEQYF. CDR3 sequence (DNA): TGCGCCAGCAGCTTGGGGACAGGGGGCTTCTACGAGCAGTACTTC.